What follows are 2 T cell receptor beta chains derived from one specimen sequenced in a study of T cell clonality in common variable immunodeficiency. Broader study findings: Common variable immunodeficiency TCR beta sequences reportedly had fewer deletions and N-nucleotide insertions.

The protocol was immunoSEQ multiplex PCR, while the TCRdb copy is restricted to in-frame clones and leaves out a portion. Recorded here are 25,000 to 30,000 clones, none singletons. Antigen specificity for these receptors is unknown. Sequencing used peripheral blood mononuclear cells. The source of these receptors is a human donor with common variable immunodeficiency.

This clone was found a few times. The sequence runs out 3 residues before the end of the CDR3; the remainder is reconstructed from the germline J gene. The rearrangement links TRBV7-3 to TRBJ2-1; D uncertain. The germline V gene encodes CDR1 SGHTA and CDR2 FQGTGA. This CDR3 region has 13 residues. V lost 5 bases to trimming and J lost 6 bases, with 11 bases between them. CDR3 residues: CASSQLQFNEQFF. The CDR3 DNA, read in part, is TGTGCCAGCAGCCAATTACAATTCAATGAG.

This clone was seen repeatedly, ten times or more. Read coverage stops 3 residues before the CDR3 terminus; the germline J gene supplies the remainder. This chain uses TRBV30 with TRBJ1-1; D unresolved. CDR1 is GTSNPN and CDR2 is SVGIG in the germline V gene (reference sequence). Trimming took off 3 bases at V and 0 bases at J, with 8 bases between the two ends. The CDR3 is 13 residues long. The sequenced part of the CDR3 DNA is TGTGCCTGGAGATTGGCCATGAACACTGAA. Amino acids: CAWRLAMNTE. The entire CDR3 protein reads CAWRLAMNTEAFF.